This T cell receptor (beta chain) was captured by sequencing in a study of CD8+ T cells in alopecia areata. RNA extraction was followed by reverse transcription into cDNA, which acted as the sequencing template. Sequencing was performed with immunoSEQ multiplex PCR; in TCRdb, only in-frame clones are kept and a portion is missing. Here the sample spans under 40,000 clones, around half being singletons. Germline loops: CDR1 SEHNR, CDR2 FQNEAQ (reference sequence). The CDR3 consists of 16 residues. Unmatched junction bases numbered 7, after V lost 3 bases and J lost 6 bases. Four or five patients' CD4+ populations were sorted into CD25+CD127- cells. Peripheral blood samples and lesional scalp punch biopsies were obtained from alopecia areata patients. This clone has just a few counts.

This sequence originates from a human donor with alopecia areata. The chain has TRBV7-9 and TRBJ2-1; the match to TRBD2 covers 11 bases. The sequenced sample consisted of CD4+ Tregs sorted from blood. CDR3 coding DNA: TGTGCCAGCAGCTTGGGGACTAGCGGCGTTGGCAATGAGCAGTTCTTC. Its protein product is CASSLGTSGVGNEQFF.